These 23 T cell receptor beta chains originate from one sample sequenced in a study of T cells after yellow fever vaccination. One entry per CDR3 protein, called by TCRdb with MiXCR from the 5' RACE reads. The table has a few hundred thousand distinct CDR3 sequences, approximately 10% seen once. Specimen: CD4+ T cells sorted from PBMCs, collected 5 days after the yellow fever booster vaccination. The origin of the receptors is a man younger than 30 who received the YFV17D yellow fever vaccine.

This clonotype was found a few times. This chain connects TRBV12-3 or TRBV12-4 to TRBJ1-5, with D unresolved. Trimming pared 2 bases from V and 1 base from J, leaving 9 bases between. This CDR3 has 15 residues. The CDR3 DNA reads as TGTGCCAGCAGTTTAATGGAGGTGAGCAATCAGCCCCAGCATTTT. Amino acids: CASSLMEVSNQPQHF.

This clonotype was observed a few times. The DNA for the CDR3 is TGCAGTGCTACCCTGGGTATAGGGCTTGAAGCTTTCTTT. Its protein product is CSATLGIGLEAFF. V usage is TRBV20-1 and J usage is TRBJ1-1; unclear D gene. This CDR3 has 13 amino acids. The V end lost 4 bases, the J end lost 7 bases, and 16 bases lay between the germline ends. Per the germline V gene, CDR1 is DFQATT and CDR2 is SNEGSKA (reference sequence).

This clonotype was seen many times. The V call is TRBV18, the J call TRBJ1-2; 7 bases match TRBD1. Germline V gene sequence: CDR1 KGHSH, CDR2 LQKENI. The CDR3 has 17 residues. V lost 6 bases and J lost 0; bases outside the gene matches: 13. In DNA form, the CDR3 reads TGTGCCAGCTCCCCATATCGGGACAGCCAAGCTAACTATGGCTACACCTTC. This translates into CASSPYRDSQANYGYTF.

The chain couples TRBV3-1 to TRBJ1-5; D uncertain. The V end lost 3 bases, the J end lost 5 bases, and 8 bases lay between the germline ends. There are 13 residues in the CDR3. CDR1 is LGHDT and CDR2 is YNNKEL in the germline V gene (reference sequence). CDR3 protein: CASSQNRDQPQHF. CDR3 DNA: TGTGCCAGCAGCCAGAATCGGGATCAGCCCCAGCATTTT.

This clonotype was observed a handful of times. The chain joins TRBV7-2 to TRBJ2-5; D not certain. Trimming left V 1 base short and J 1 base short, with 7 bases between. The CDR3 totals 14 residues. In germline, CDR1 is SGHTA, CDR2 FQGNSA. In DNA, the CDR3 is TGTGCCAGCAGCTTAGTGGGCGCCCAAGAGACCCAGTACTTC. Amino acid sequence: CASSLVGAQETQYF. Using reference TRBV7-2 and TRBJ2-5 for the parts outside the CDR3, the full variable domain is GAGVSQSPSNKVTEKGKDVELRCDPISGHTALYWYRQSLGQGLEFLIYFQGNSAPDKSGLPSDRFSAERTGGSVSTLTIQRTQQEDSAVYLCASSLVGAQETQYFGPGTRLLVL.

The chain recombines TRBV4-3 with TRBJ2-7; 9 bases fit TRBD1. V gave up 0 bases and J gave up 4 bases; unmatched junction bases: 13. CDR1 is LGHNA and CDR2 is YSLEER in the germline V gene. This CDR3 has 18 amino acids. The CDR3 DNA reads TGCGCCAGCAGCCAAGACCCTGACAGGGGGACGATGAGGTACGAGCAGTACGTC. This encodes CASSQDPDRGTMRYEQYV.

This clonotype was counted many times. J is TRBJ1-2 and V is TRBV7-9, with 8 bases that match TRBD1. Per germline, CDR1 SEHNR and CDR2 FQNEAQ (reference sequence). After removal of 2 bases from V and 7 bases from J, the junction contained 9 bases not matched to a gene. This CDR3 has 15 amino acids. The CDR3 bases are TGTGCCAGCAGCTTACCGATCGGACAGGGTGGTGGCTACACCTTC. Translated: CASSLPIGQGGGYTF. Supplemented by reference TRBV7-9 and TRBJ1-2, the full variable domain reads DTGVSQNPRHKITKRGQNVTFRCDPISEHNRLYWYRQTLGQGPEFLTYFQNEAQLEKSRLLSDRFSAERPKGSFSTLEIQRTEQGDSAMYLCASSLPIGQGGGYTFGSGTRLTVV.

The chain joins TRBV27 to TRBJ1-2; 9 bases line up with TRBD1. Germline V gene data show CDR1 as MNHEY and CDR2 as SMNVEV (reference sequence). The CDR3 loop spans 14 amino acids. The J segment lost 6 bases and the V segment lost 6 bases, leaving 8 bases of the junction unmatched. The CDR3, as DNA: TGTGCCAGCAGAAACCGGGACAGGGAGGATGGCTACACCTTC. Its protein is CASRNRDREDGYTF.

A few counts support this clonotype. This chain connects TRBV28 to TRBJ2-1; possibly TRBD2 for D (7 bases). V was clipped by 4 bases and J by 3 bases, with 13 bases between them. The germline V gene has CDR1 MDHEN and CDR2 SYDVKM. The CDR3 is 15 amino acids. The CDR3 DNA reads as TGTGCCAGCAGTTATGTCGGGGGGCTCTACAATGAGCAGTTCTTC. This codes for CASSYVGGLYNEQFF.

This chain uses TRBV18 with TRBJ2-4; D is unresolved. Germline V CDR1 and CDR2: KGHSH, LQKENI. The CDR3 covers 15 residues. V was trimmed by 4 bases and J by 8 bases, leaving 18 bases between them. DNA for the CDR3: TGTGCCAGCTCACAGATGTCTACCCGAGGCGACATTCAGTACTTC. It specifies CASSQMSTRGDIQYF. The full variable domain, in which reference TRBV18 and TRBJ2-4 provide the parts outside the CDR3, is NAGVMQNPRHLVRRRGQEARLRCSPMKGHSHVYWYRQLPEEGLKFMVYLQKENIIDESGMPKERFSAEFPKEGPSILRIQQVVRGDSAAYFCASSQMSTRGDIQYFGAGTRLSVL.

This clonotype was seen many times. The chain uses TRBV28 and TRBJ2-1; 9 nucleotides line up with TRBD1. CDR1 MDHEN and CDR2 SYDVKM come from the germline V gene. The CDR3 loop spans 15 amino acids. V was clipped by 7 bases and J by 1 base; unmatched bases: 5. The CDR3 nucleotides read TGTGCCAGCATATCACAGGGGGCGTCCTACAATGAGCAGTTCTTC. Amino acid sequence: CASISQGASYNEQFF.

This clonotype was counted between two and nine times. V and J are TRBV18 and TRBJ2-3, with D uncertain. Germline V gene data show CDR1 as KGHSH and CDR2 as LQKENI. This CDR3 has 14 amino acids. V was shortened by 3 bases and J by 6 bases, with 13 bases between the two germline ends. Here the CDR3 reads CASSPGLFPDTQYF. The CDR3 DNA is TGTGCCAGCTCACCGGGTCTTTTCCCGGATACGCAGTATTTT.

This clonotype was recorded a few times. In DNA, the CDR3 is TGTGCCAGCAGTTACGCAGGGAGCTACATGAATGGCTACACCTTC. Translation gives CASSYAGSYMNGYTF. The chain employs TRBV6-5 and TRBJ1-2; D might be TRBD1 (5 bases). This CDR3 comprises 15 residues. Germline assignment: CDR1 MNHEY and CDR2 SVGAGI. With 2 bases removed from V and 6 bases from J, the gap between germline ends came to 16 bases.

The chain recombines TRBV5-4 with TRBJ2-5; D might be TRBD2 (6 bases). V was cut by 0 bases and J by 1 base, with 10 bases left in between. CDR1 is SGHNT and CDR2 is YYREEE in the germline V gene (reference sequence). The CDR3 consists of 15 residues. In DNA form, the CDR3 reads TGTGCCAGCAGCTTGGCTGGCGGGGCCCAAGAGACCCAGTACTTC. Encoded protein: CASSLAGGAQETQYF.

V usage is TRBV12-3 or TRBV12-4 and J usage is TRBJ1-4, with D possibly being TRBD1 (5 bases). The CDR3 contains 13 residues. Trimming took 4 bases from V and 15 from J, leaving 18 bases between them. CDR3 protein: CASSSLPSQGVFF. The CDR3 DNA is TGTGCCAGCAGTTCCCTTCCCAGTCAAGGGGTGTTTTTT.

This clonotype has a handful of counts. This chain connects TRBV7-8 to TRBJ1-1; TRBD1 matches at 7 bases. CDR1 is SGHVS, CDR2 FQNEAQ, per germline. CDR3 length equals 12 residues. J lost 9 bases, V lost 1 base, and 2 bases had no gene match. CDR3 in DNA: TGTGCCAGCAGCTTAGTACAGGGGCAAGCTTTCTTT. Translating gives CASSLVQGQAFF.

This clonotype was counted between two and nine times. V and J are TRBV4-1 and TRBJ2-3; 8 nucleotides match TRBD2. After removal of 5 bases from V and 2 bases from J, the junction contained 15 bases not matched to a gene. This CDR3 is 18 amino acids long. Germline V gene sequence: CDR1 MGHRA, CDR2 YSYEKL. The CDR3 bases are TGCGCCAGCAGCGCCGCCCATCCGGGACTAGTATACACAGATACGCAGTATTTT. Amino acid sequence: CASSAAHPGLVYTDTQYF.

In this sample, this clonotype turned up a few times. The chain joins TRBV28 to TRBJ2-5; a weak D match, TRBD2 (6 bases). Germline loops: CDR1 MDHEN, CDR2 SYDVKM. V was trimmed by 2 bases and J by 2 bases, leaving 12 bases between them. This CDR3 region has 15 residues. The CDR3 loop reads CASSLTGTSQETQYF. The CDR3, as DNA: TGTGCCAGCAGTTTAACGGGGACTTCTCAAGAGACCCAGTACTTC.

In this sample, this clonotype turned up a few times. The chain has TRBV19 and TRBJ2-1; TRBD2 aligns across 7 bases. Trimming at V came to 3 bases and at J to 2 bases, leaving 10 bases not matched to a gene. There are 17 residues in the CDR3. The germline CDR1 and CDR2 sequences are LNHDA and SQIVND (reference sequence). The CDR3 bases are TGTGCCAGTAGTATCAGGGCAGCGGGAAATACCTACAATGAGCAGTTCTTC. Translating gives CASSIRAAGNTYNEQFF.

The CDR3 DNA is TGTGCCAGCAGTGGGGCCCACGGGGAGACCCAGTACTTC. Residues: CASSGAHGETQYF. The chain carries TRBV6-4 and TRBJ2-5; D not resolved. CDR1 is MRHNA, CDR2 SNTAGT, per germline. This CDR3 contains 13 residues. The V gene lost 4 bases and the J gene lost 5 bases, with 11 bases spanning the gap.

The chain recombines TRBV7-2 with TRBJ2-5, with D possibly matching TRBD2 (5 bases). The V gene's germline CDR1 is SGHTA and CDR2 FQGNSA. V was clipped by 0 bases and J by 9 bases, with 11 bases between them. The CDR3 consists of 13 residues. The CDR3 spells CASSLAAGGAQYF. In DNA, the CDR3 is TGTGCCAGCAGCTTAGCGGCGGGTGGGGCCCAGTACTTC.

This clonotype occurred a few times. The V gene is TRBV7-2, the J gene TRBJ2-4; D might be TRBD2 (6 bases). Trimming pared 1 base from V and 6 bases from J, leaving 16 bases between. CDR1 is SGHTA, CDR2 FQGNSA, per germline. This CDR3 region has 16 residues. Here the CDR3 reads CASSLVGGAGINIQYF. The CDR3 DNA reads as TGTGCCAGCAGCTTAGTTGGAGGGGCCGGAATAAACATTCAGTACTTC.

Many counts were recorded for this clonotype. This chain uses TRBV12-3 or TRBV12-4 with TRBJ2-4; 9 bases match TRBD1. The CDR3 runs 14 residues. Trimming took 5 bases from V and 7 from J; bases not matched to a gene: 6. The CDR3 protein is CASSLPQGANIQYF. The CDR3 DNA follows: TGTGCCAGCAGTCTGCCACAGGGGGCTAACATTCAGTACTTC.